This TCR beta chain was captured by sequencing in a study of shared clonotypes between healthy human individuals. Clones were sequenced by immunoSEQ multiplex PCR, and TCRdb holds only the in-frame ones, with some missing. The sample includes a few hundred thousand clones, approximately 97% of them seen just once. The CDR3 has 13 residues. In germline, CDR1 is SGDLS, CDR2 YYNGEE. The ends were cut back, 4 bases at V and 4 bases at J, with 11 bases in the middle. The chain recombines TRBV9 with TRBJ1-1; D gene uncertain. This receptor was identified in a woman aged 25 to 39 in good health. The sample taken for sequencing was naive CD4+ T cells sorted from blood. This sample's subset: CD45RA+ positively selected. The CDR3 sequence is CASSSRPGTEAFF. In DNA form, the CDR3 reads TGTGCCAGCAGCTCCCGCCCAGGCACTGAAGCTTTCTTT.